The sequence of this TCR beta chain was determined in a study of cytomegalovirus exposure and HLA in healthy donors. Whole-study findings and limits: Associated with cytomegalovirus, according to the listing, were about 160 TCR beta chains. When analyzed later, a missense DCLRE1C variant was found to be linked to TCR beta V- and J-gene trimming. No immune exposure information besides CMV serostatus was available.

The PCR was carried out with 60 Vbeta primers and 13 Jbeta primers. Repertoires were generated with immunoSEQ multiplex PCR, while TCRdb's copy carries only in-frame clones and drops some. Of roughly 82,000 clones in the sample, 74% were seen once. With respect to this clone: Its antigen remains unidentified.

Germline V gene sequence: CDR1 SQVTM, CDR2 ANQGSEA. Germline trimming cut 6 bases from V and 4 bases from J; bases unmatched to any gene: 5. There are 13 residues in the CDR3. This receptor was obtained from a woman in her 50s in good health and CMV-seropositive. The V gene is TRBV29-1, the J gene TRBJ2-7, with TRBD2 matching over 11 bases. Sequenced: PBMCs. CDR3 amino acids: CSVIAGGPYEQYF. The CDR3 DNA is TGCAGCGTCATAGCGGGAGGGCCTTACGAGCAGTACTTC.